The next 27 T cell receptor beta chains were all read from a single sample in a study of regulatory T cells in long-lasting Graves disease. Sample time point: newly diagnosed GD, antithyroid drugs for less than 3 months. PBMC-derived RNA was used for the TCR library. Assembly of TCR beta libraries relied on iRepertoire HTBI primers together with Arm-PCR of CDR3 regions. TCRdb reprocessed the multiplex PCR reads via MiXCR and lists one record per CDR3 protein. The data contain 500,000 or so distinct CDR3 sequences, 14% of them singletons. The same specimen was also included in a second study, on T cells in Graves' hyperthyroidism and ophthalmopathy.

The sample in question was peripheral blood mononuclear cells (PBMCs), obtained at new diagnosis, from a patient treated with antithyroid drugs. The receptors here all came from a woman aged 50 to 60 with Graves disease.

This clonotype has just one count. The chain uses TRBV6-1 and TRBJ2-1; TRBD1 aligns across 9 bases. This CDR3 is 20 amino acids long. Looked up from germline, CDR1 is MNHNS and CDR2 is SASEGT. Unmatched junction bases numbered 18, after V lost 5 bases and J lost 1 base. CDR3 in DNA: TGTGCCAGCAGTCGACGGGACAGGGCCACCCATAGTAGTTCCTACAATGAGCAGTTCTTC. Protein: CASSRRDRATHSSSYNEQFF.

For this clonotype: The junction departs from germline at one end; a sequencing error may be responsible. The chain links TRBV18 to TRBJ2-3, with 13 bases identical to TRBD2. The CDR3 is 15 amino acids. In germline, CDR1 is KGHSH, CDR2 LQKENI. The CDR3 nucleotides read TGTGCCAACTCACAGACTAGCGGGAGGACAGATACGCAGTATTTT. It is translated as CANSQTSGRTDTQYF.

The sample holds a few counts of this clonotype. The rearrangement links TRBV6-2 or TRBV6-3 to TRBJ2-3; 10 nucleotides agree with TRBD2. The V and J ends lost 6 bases and 5 bases, in that order; junction bases with no gene match: 5. Germline CDR1 and CDR2: MNHEY and SVGEGT. The CDR3 is 14 amino acids. The CDR3 loop is CASRTTSGIDTQYF. CDR3 bases: TGTGCCAGCAGGACAACTAGCGGGATAGATACGCAGTATTTT.

The V and J genes are TRBV2 and TRBJ2-7, with D perhaps TRBD1 (6 bases). Germline V gene lookup returns CDR1 SNHLY and CDR2 FYNNEI. The CDR3 extends over 14 amino acids. Trimming left V 5 bases short and J 7 bases short, with 18 bases between. Here the CDR3 reads CASSPGQGYNEQYF. The CDR3 nucleotides are TGTGCCAGCAGTCCGGGACAAGGATACAATGAGCAGTACTTC.

On this clonotype itself: The conserved phenylalanine or tryptophan normally closing the CDR3 is absent here, so this likely arose from a read error. The chain uses TRBV24-1 and TRBJ2-3, with D possibly TRBD2 on 6 matching bases. This CDR3 has 17 residues. The V and J ends lost 1 base and 3 bases respectively, with 16 bases between them. Germline V lookup: CDR1 KGHDR, CDR2 SFDVKD. CDR3 loop: CATSDLQDYRGTDTQYS. The CDR3 DNA follows: TGTGCCACCAGTGATTTACAGGACTATAGAGGAACAGATACGCAGTATTCT.

On this clonotype: Its ends do not fully match the called genes, so a read error is possible. Written as DNA, the CDR3 is TGTGGCAGCTCAAAACCAGGGGGACGCACCGGGGAGCTGTTTTTT. Its protein is CGSSKPGGRTGELFF. The genes are TRBV18 and TRBJ2-2; TRBD1 aligns across 7 bases. This CDR3 region has 15 residues. In germline, CDR1 is KGHSH, CDR2 LQKENI.

This clonotype showed up many times. This chain uses TRBV6-5 with TRBJ2-2; D possibly corresponds to TRBD1 (6 bases). Germline values: CDR1 MNHEY, CDR2 SVGAGI. V shed 4 bases and J shed 1 base, with 10 bases lying between them. The CDR3 covers 15 residues. The CDR3 sequence is CASSLIQGNTGELFF. CDR3 DNA sequence: TGTGCCAGCAGTTTAATACAGGGGAACACCGGGGAGCTGTTTTTT.

This chain uses TRBV12-3 or TRBV12-4 with TRBJ2-1; D gene unclear. This CDR3 spans 15 amino acids. The V end lost 6 bases, the J end lost 1 base, and 13 bases lay between the germline ends. Written as DNA, the CDR3 is TGTGCCAGCAGGCGTACGCAGTCTTCCTACAATGAGCAGTTCTTC. Amino acids: CASRRTQSSYNEQFF.

This clonotype was counted at least ten times. The chain combines TRBV13 with TRBJ1-1; TRBD1 matches at 7 bases. Germline loops: CDR1 PRHDT, CDR2 FYEKMQ (reference sequence). After removal of 0 bases from V and 7 bases from J, the junction contained 5 bases not matched to a gene. The CDR3 spans 14 residues. Here the CDR3 DNA reads TGTGCCAGCAGCTTAGGAGGGACAGCACTTGAAGCTTTCTTT. This translates into CASSLGGTALEAFF.

V is TRBV10-3 and J is TRBJ2-2, with D possibly TRBD1 on 5 matching bases. V lost 4 bases to trimming and J lost 3 bases, with 9 bases between them. The CDR3 contains 14 residues. Germline lookup yields CDR1 ENHRY and CDR2 SYGVKD. The CDR3 is CAISGLGDTGELFF. The CDR3 nucleotides read TGTGCCATCAGTGGGCTAGGGGACACCGGGGAGCTGTTTTTT.

This rearrangement joins TRBV4-1 to TRBJ2-2; 8 positions agree with TRBD2. V lost 0 bases to trimming and J lost 6 bases; unmatched junction nucleotides: 12. In germline, CDR1 is MGHRA, CDR2 YSYEKL. This CDR3 comprises 18 residues. CDR3 nucleotide sequence: TGCGCCAGCAGCCAAGATGGAATGGCGGGAGGATTTGCCGGGGAGCTGTTTTTT. Its translation is CASSQDGMAGGFAGELFF.

As for this clonotype: One junction end disagrees with the germline gene, perhaps due to a read error. The chain recombines TRBV24-1 with TRBJ1-3, with a tentative D call TRBD1 (5 bases). This CDR3 spans 16 amino acids. The germline V gene encodes CDR1 KGHDR and CDR2 SFDVKD. The CDR3 loop reads CATSDSGAGSRNTIYF. DNA for the CDR3: TGTGCCACCAGTGATTCCGGGGCCGGCTCTAGAAACACCATATATTTT.

To note about this clonotype: With a much larger clone just one base away, this may be a read error. The chain uses TRBV5-5 and TRBJ1-1; D perhaps matches TRBD1 (5 bases). Looked up from germline, CDR1 is SGHKS and CDR2 is YYEKEE (reference sequence). CDR3 length: 13 residues. The CDR3 DNA sequence: TGTGCCAGCAGCCCCCCCGGGGCCACTGAAGCTTCCTTT. Protein product: CASSPPGATEASF.

There are a few counts of this clonotype. V and J are TRBV5-1 and TRBJ2-5; the match to TRBD2 covers 10 bases. In germline, CDR1 is SGHRS, CDR2 YFSETQ. This CDR3 has 16 residues. The V gene end was trimmed by 0 bases and the J gene end by 2 bases; junction bases not matched to a gene: 4. The CDR3 protein is CASSLALAGPQETQYF. The DNA of the CDR3 is TGCGCCAGCAGCTTGGCACTAGCGGGGCCTCAAGAGACCCAGTACTTC. The full variable domain, its missing parts supplied by reference TRBV5-1 and TRBJ2-5, is KAGVTQTPRYLIKTRGQQVTLSCSPISGHRSVSWYQQTPGQGLQFLFEYFSETQRNKGNFPGRFSGRQFSNSRSEMNVSTLELGDSALYLCASSLALAGPQETQYFGPGTRLLVL.

A word on this clonotype: A much larger clone lies one base from this, so it may be a read error. The rearrangement links TRBV6-1 to TRBJ2-1, with 10 bases aligning to TRBD2. The tail of the sequence fits TRBJ2-5 better, so the J call may be wrong. The CDR3 is 20 amino acids. Germline V gene data show CDR1 as MNHNS and CDR2 as SASEGT. The CDR3 protein is CASSEDVGTSESIFIETQYF. The CDR3 DNA follows: TGTGCCAGCAGTGAAGATGTCGGGACTAGCGAGAGTATATTCATTGAGACCCAGTACTTC.

The chain has TRBV5-1 and TRBJ2-7, with a possible D match to TRBD1 (5 bases). CDR1 is SGHRS and CDR2 is YFSETQ in the germline V gene. V shed 0 bases and J shed 1 base, with 8 bases lying between them. CDR3 size: 14 residues. Here the CDR3 reads CASSLAGKSYEQYF. The CDR3 DNA sequence: TGCGCCAGCAGCTTGGCAGGGAAATCCTACGAGCAGTACTTC.

This clonotype has a count of ten or more. This chain uses TRBV28 with TRBJ2-1, with 10 bases matching TRBD2. Unmatched junction bases numbered 3, after V lost 9 bases and J lost 4 bases. Germline V CDR1 and CDR2: MDHEN, SYDVKM. The CDR3 totals 13 residues. CDR3 nucleotide sequence: TGTGCCAGTACACTAGCGGGATACAATGAGCAGTTCTTC. As protein: CASTLAGYNEQFF.

This clonotype has at least ten counts. This rearrangement joins TRBV28 to TRBJ1-5; 7 positions match TRBD1. CDR3 length: 15 amino acids. Per the germline V gene, CDR1 is MDHEN and CDR2 is SYDVKM. V shed 6 bases, J shed 3 bases, and the junction held 8 bases outside the gene matches. The CDR3 DNA sequence: TGTGCCAGCAGCACCGGGACAGTCCTCAATCAGCCCCAGCATTTT. This encodes CASSTGTVLNQPQHF.

The sample holds many counts of this clonotype. The chain recombines TRBV12-3 or TRBV12-4 with TRBJ1-1; a possible D gene is TRBD1 (6 bases). The CDR3 spans 14 residues. The V and J ends lost 7 bases and 4 bases respectively, with 16 bases between them. CDR3 region: CASTLGGATTEAFF. The CDR3 DNA sequence: TGTGCCAGCACTCTGGGGGGGGCGACCACTGAAGCTTTCTTT.

This clonotype was detected ten times or more. This chain links TRBV29-1 with TRBJ2-1; 10 nucleotides align to TRBD2. This CDR3 comprises 15 residues. J gave up 9 bases and V 3 bases, and 11 bases lay outside the gene matches. CDR1 and CDR2 from the germline V gene are SQVTM and ANQGSEA. In DNA, the CDR3 is TGCAGCGTTGACGGGTCGACGGGACTAGCGTTTGAGCAGTTCTTC. Residues: CSVDGSTGLAFEQFF.

This clonotype has just a few counts. The gene calls are TRBV24-1 and TRBJ2-7; 7 bases map to TRBD2. After removal of 7 bases from V and 6 bases from J, the junction contained 5 bases not matched to a gene. The CDR3 is 12 residues long. Germline V gene lookup returns CDR1 KGHDR and CDR2 SFDVKD. CDR3 sequence: CATRGEGLEQYF. The CDR3 nucleotides are TGTGCCACCAGGGGGGAGGGCCTCGAGCAGTACTTC.

This clonotype was recorded a few times. The chain uses TRBV12-3 or TRBV12-4 and TRBJ1-6; no firm D call. Trimming took 3 bases from V and 7 from J, leaving 16 bases between them. The CDR3 contains 16 residues. The CDR3 sequence: CASSFWAPGYNSPLHF. CDR3 DNA sequence: TGTGCCAGCAGTTTTTGGGCGCCAGGTTACAATTCACCCCTCCACTTT.

This clonotype was counted at least ten times. This chain uses TRBV14 with TRBJ2-2, with D hard to call. Germline-derived CDR1 and CDR2 are SGHDN and FVKESK. The germline V and J ends were trimmed by 1 base and 6 bases, with 6 bases remaining between them. The CDR3 totals 13 residues. CDR3 DNA sequence: TGTGCCAGCAGCCAAGGGACGGCCGGGGAGCTGTTTTTT. Its protein product is CASSQGTAGELFF.

This chain uses TRBV6-9 with TRBJ2-6; D call uncertain. With 7 bases removed from V and 0 bases from J, the gap between germline ends came to 16 bases. The germline gives CDR1 MNHGY, CDR2 SVAAGI. This CDR3 has 17 amino acids. CDR3 region: CASNYSAVSSGANVLTF. CDR3 nucleotides: TGTGCCAGCAATTACTCTGCGGTTAGCTCTGGGGCCAACGTCCTGACTTTC.

The genes are TRBV3-1 and TRBJ1-1; 7 bases align to TRBD1. Germline lookup yields CDR1 LGHDT and CDR2 YNNKEL (reference sequence). This CDR3 is built from 14 residues. V shed 4 bases and J 6 bases; nucleotides not matched to a gene: 8. In DNA form, the CDR3 reads TGTGCCAGCAGCCCCGGGACAGTAAACGCTGAAGCTTTCTTT. Its translation: CASSPGTVNAEAFF.

The chain links TRBV11-2 to TRBJ1-2; 9 nucleotides line up with TRBD1. The CDR3 length is 13 residues. Germline CDR1 and CDR2: SGHAT and FQNNGV. V lost 6 bases to trimming and J lost 7 bases; unmatched junction nucleotides: 6. DNA of the CDR3: TGTGCCAGCAGTCCACAGGGGGCTAGTGGCTACACCTTC. This translates into CASSPQGASGYTF.

This clonotype was seen more than once but under ten times. The CDR3 nucleotides read TGTGCCAGCAGCCCCCAGGGCAGCGGGAGCGACAATGAGCAGTTCTTC. Protein sequence: CASSPQGSGSDNEQFF. This sequence joins TRBV9 and TRBJ2-1; 8 positions match TRBD2. Germline values: CDR1 SGDLS, CDR2 YYNGEE. Germline trimming cut 4 bases from V and 5 bases from J; bases unmatched to any gene: 11. The CDR3 length is 16 residues. Based on the CDR3 plus reference TRBV9 and TRBJ2-1, the full variable domain is DSGVTQTPKHLITATGQRVTLRCSPRSGDLSVYWYQQSLDQGLQFLIQYYNGEERAKGNILERFSAQQFPDLHSELNLSSLELGDSALYFCASSPQGSGSDNEQFFGPGTRLTVL.